This section outlines one T cell receptor beta chain sequence together with its context. Measured with immunoSEQ multiplex PCR; TCRdb has only the in-frame clones, and not every one. The repertoire holds about 310,000 clones, with roughly 91% as singletons. The sample belongs to a study of blood T cell repertoires in COVID-19. This clonotype was sampled from a woman aged 30 to 39 who had recovered from COVID-19. The specimen was PBMCs or T cells enriched from blood (not recorded which).

CDR3 DNA: TGTGCCAGCAGCAAAGGAGGGACAGAACACTATAATTCACCCCTCCACTTT. It translates to CASSKGGTEHYNSPLHF. The V gene is TRBV5-4, the J gene TRBJ1-6; 7 bases are a match to TRBD1. This CDR3 contains 17 residues. V lost 4 bases to trimming and J lost 3 bases; unmatched junction nucleotides: 10. CDR1 is SGHNT, CDR2 YYREEE, per germline (reference sequence).